This T cell receptor beta chain was sequenced during a study of T cell changes during pregnancy in multiple sclerosis. This clone was picked up a small number of times. With 6 bases clipped from V and 2 bases from J, the junction kept 6 bases outside the gene matches. The V gene's germline CDR1 is MNHEY and CDR2 SVGAGI. The CDR3 runs 15 residues. Repertoires were generated with immunoSEQ multiplex PCR, while TCRdb's copy carries only in-frame clones and drops some. Altogether about 24,000 clones are present, under 95% being singletons, with the ten largest covering 9.4%. This sequence was found in a female donor in good health, enrolled as a control in a pregnancy study. Sequencing used CD8+ T cells from peripheral blood mononuclear cells, obtained in the third trimester of pregnancy. The genes are TRBV6-5 and TRBJ2-7; 11 bases are shared with TRBD2. CDR3 sequence reads: CASSPTSGGPYEQYF. The CDR3 DNA reads as TGTGCCAGCAGCCCAACTAGCGGGGGCCCCTACGAGCAGTACTTC.